This TCR beta chain was sequenced in a study of radiation and T cells in renal cell carcinoma (TCRdb year 2020). Some background on the complete study: In total, 50 or so samples underwent TCR beta sequencing: approximately 25 tumors plus 27 peripheral blood samples. In the 40 to 60 samples combined, some 4,100,000 unique CDR3 nucleotide sequences were found, encoding 2 million to 3 million unique CDR3 amino acid sequences. Study-wide findings and limitations: With a single-armed trial design, the study had no way to address how radiation dose or scheduling affects the TCR repertoire. Compared with control tumors, irradiated tumors had a greater number of dominant CDR3 motifs, and these motifs made up a bigger portion of the repertoire. Irradiated tumors showed higher TCR clonality than controls, with the top 100 clonotypes averaging about 50% of the repertoire versus roughly 40% in nephrectomy-only tumors. Because only small tumor regions of 0.8 to 1 g were available, the study did not capture intratumoral heterogeneity.

What this sample's time point label stands for: tumor resected at nephrectomy. This sample's treatment or condition label indicates: treatment-naive control, cytoreductive nephrectomy. The control tumors were taken from treatment-naive renal cell carcinoma patients who had cytoreductive nephrectomy with no earlier radiation. Every patient had renal cell carcinoma of clear cell pathology. The control tumors used for TCR sequencing were from a few females and ten to twelve males, were resected between the early 2010s and the mid-2010s, and had a median patient age of roughly 59 years (range roughly 40 to 85). Tumors were dissociated mechanically, digested with collagenase/hyaluronidase at 37 degrees C, processed in gentleMACS C tubes, and stored in liquid nitrogen. Genomic DNA for TCR sequencing was prepared using the QIAamp DNA Blood Mini Kit (Qiagen). The analyses included just those samples that passed every quality control check.

From a lookup of the germline V gene, CDR1 and CDR2 are SGHNT and YENEEA. The V and J ends are trimmed by 5 bases and 1 base, leaving 14 bases between them. The CDR3 numbers 15 residues from cysteine through phenylalanine. The kept DNA is CDR3 alone, 45 bases in frame from the first base. This clone was counted only a few times. The target of this receptor is not known. No base quality values were provided; no much bigger clone lies one nucleotide off. TCR beta libraries were generated from genomic DNA with the immunoSEQ kit, following the manufacturer's recommendations. Library preparation used a first multiplex PCR with proprietary primers, then a second PCR adding unique barcodes, with bead cleanups after each round. Each sample batch included a kit-provided positive control reaction and a negative control reaction. The final libraries were assessed on an Agilent 4200 TapeStation D1000 ScreenTape, pooled by volume, and quantified by qPCR. Sequencing ran on an Illumina NextSeq500 with a MidOutput 150-cycle cartridge, using 156 Read1 and 15 Index1 cycles with kit custom primers. The pooled library was loaded at around 0.98 pM, with an approximately 21% PhiX control spiked in. From the authors' description of their analysis: The vendor-processed data were analyzed in R, and a clonotype was defined as all T cells that share the same CDR3 nucleotide sequence. In the clone abundance analyses, frequencies in each sample were normalized to that sample's 10,000 most abundant clones. Public T cell clones, averaging fewer than five per sample, were removed before analysis. The dominant motif analysis was done with ImmunoMap using the PAM10 matrix, a gap penalty of 30, and a homology threshold of 0.3, and motifs with a cumulative frequency of at least 0.01 were considered dominant. TCRdb mirrors the immuneACCESS table, restricted to in-frame sequences. Some clones are absent from its copies; in checked studies, under half trace to an unresolved V gene, and the reason for the others is unknown. V, J and clone size reflect that table, while D and trimming were determined from the DNA. This sample gives 23,000 or so clones in total; roughly 60% of them show up just once. The top ten clones comprise around a fifth of the sample.

The input for sequencing was tumor tissue, taken from a patient whose treatment was nephrectomy without radiotherapy. This receptor was obtained from a man aged 40-55 years with renal cell carcinoma. The chain was built from TRBV11-3 and TRBJ1-1, with a weak D call of TRBD1 (6 bases match). The CDR3 reads as follows: CASSAQGNRNTEAFF. The DNA sequence is TGTGCCAGCAGCGCACAGGGTAATAGGAACACTGAAGCTTTCTTT.